Following are 5 T cell receptor beta chains from one sample sequenced in a study of shared clonotypes between healthy human individuals. The naive CD8 population came from CD45RO-negative cells selected for CCR7, without terminally differentiated effector memory CD45RA+ cells. Sequencing was performed with immunoSEQ multiplex PCR; in TCRdb, only in-frame clones are kept and a portion is missing. Among about 2,200,000 clones listed, 85% to 95% were seen once. Sequencing was carried out using naive CD8+ T cells from PBMCs. These receptors all come from a man aged 18-30 years in good health. Some clones in this sample may be carry-over from other donors' samples.

The table lists this clone with a count of one. The chain is built from TRBV29-1 and TRBJ2-1; D is unclear. V gave up 4 bases and J gave up 15 bases, with 22 bases separating them. CDR1 and CDR2 from the germline V gene are SQVTM and ANQGSEA. The CDR3 sequence is 13 residues long. For the CDR3, the DNA is TGCAGCGTTGTCACGATGTCTTACCCTACCGGGTTCTTC. It codes for CSVVTMSYPTGFF.

CDR3 sequence: CASIGTSGRRGTDTQYF. DNA of the CDR3: TGTGCCAGCATCGGGACTAGCGGGAGGAGGGGCACAGATACGCAGTATTTT. The J gene is TRBJ2-3, the V gene TRBV2; 15 bases match TRBD2. The germline V gene encodes CDR1 SNHLY and CDR2 FYNNEI. The CDR3 sequence is 17 residues long. Losses at the gene ends were 7 bases for V and 1 base for J; bases not matched to a gene: 6.

The chain combines TRBV4-1 with TRBJ2-5, with a possible D match to TRBD2 (5 bases). CDR3 length equals 15 residues. Trimming removed 1 base from V and 2 bases from J, with 11 bases in between. Per the germline V gene, CDR1 is MGHRA and CDR2 is YSYEKL. CDR3 sequence: CASSQVPREQETQYF. The CDR3 DNA follows: TGCGCCAGCAGCCAAGTCCCCCGGGAACAAGAGACCCAGTACTTC.

This clone has only one observation. The chain joins TRBV12-5 to TRBJ2-7; D is unclear. Looked up from germline, CDR1 is LGHNT and CDR2 is FRNRAP. This CDR3 is 11 amino acids long. V was shortened by 7 bases and J by 3 bases, with 7 bases between the two germline ends. The CDR3 DNA reads as TGTGCTAGTGCCAACAGCTACGAGCAGTACTTC. It is translated as CASANSYEQYF.

Concerning this clone: The sample holds other DNA sequences that translate to the same CDR3. V and J are TRBV19 and TRBJ1-5; D is perhaps TRBD1 (5 bases). From germline, CDR1 is LNHDA and CDR2 SQIVND (reference sequence). Trimming took 3 bases from V and 1 from J, leaving 7 bases between them. The CDR3 covers 14 residues. The CDR3 bases are TGTGCCAGTAGTATGCGGGGGAGCAATCAGCCCCAGCATTTT. Its translation: CASSMRGSNQPQHF.